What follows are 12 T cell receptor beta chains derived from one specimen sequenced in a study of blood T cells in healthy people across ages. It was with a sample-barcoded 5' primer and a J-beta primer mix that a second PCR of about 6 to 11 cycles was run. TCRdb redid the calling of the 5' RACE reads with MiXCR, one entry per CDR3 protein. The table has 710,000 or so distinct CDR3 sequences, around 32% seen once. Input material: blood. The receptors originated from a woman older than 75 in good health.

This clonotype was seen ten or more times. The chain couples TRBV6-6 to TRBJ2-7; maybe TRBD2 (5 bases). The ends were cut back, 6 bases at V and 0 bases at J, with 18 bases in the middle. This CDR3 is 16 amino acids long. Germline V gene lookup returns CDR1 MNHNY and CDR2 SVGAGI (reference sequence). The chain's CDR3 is CASREIWTPSSYEQYF. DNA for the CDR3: TGTGCCAGCAGAGAGATTTGGACTCCGAGCTCCTACGAGCAGTACTTC.

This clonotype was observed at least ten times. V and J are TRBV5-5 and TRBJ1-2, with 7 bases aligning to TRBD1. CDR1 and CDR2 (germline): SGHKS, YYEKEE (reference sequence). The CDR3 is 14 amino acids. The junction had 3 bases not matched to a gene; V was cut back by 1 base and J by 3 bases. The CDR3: CASSLRDRDYGYTF. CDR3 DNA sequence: TGTGCCAGCAGCTTGAGGGACAGAGACTATGGCTACACCTTC. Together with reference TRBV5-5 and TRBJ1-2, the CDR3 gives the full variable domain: DAGVTQSPTHLIKTRGQQVTLRCSPISGHKSVSWYQQVLGQGPQFIFQYYEKEERGRGNFPDRFSARQFPNYSSELNVNALLLGDSALYLCASSLRDRDYGYTFGSGTRLTVV.

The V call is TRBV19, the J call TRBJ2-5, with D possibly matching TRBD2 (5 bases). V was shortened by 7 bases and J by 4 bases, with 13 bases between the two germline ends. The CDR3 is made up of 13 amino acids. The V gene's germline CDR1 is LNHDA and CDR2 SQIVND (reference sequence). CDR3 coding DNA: TGTGCCAGTACCCAAACTCGGGGAGAGACCCAGTACTTC. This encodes CASTQTRGETQYF.

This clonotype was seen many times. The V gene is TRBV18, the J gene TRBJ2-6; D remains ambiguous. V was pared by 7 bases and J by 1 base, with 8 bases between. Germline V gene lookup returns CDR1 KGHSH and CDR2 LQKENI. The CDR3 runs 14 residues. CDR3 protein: CASLRPSGANVLTF. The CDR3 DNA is TGTGCCAGCTTAAGGCCTTCTGGGGCCAACGTCCTGACTTTC.

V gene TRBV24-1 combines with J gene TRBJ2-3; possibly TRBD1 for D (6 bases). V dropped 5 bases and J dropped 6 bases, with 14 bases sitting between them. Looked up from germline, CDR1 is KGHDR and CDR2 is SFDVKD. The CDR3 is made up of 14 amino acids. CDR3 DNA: TGTGCCACCAGTGGGATCGGACAGCCTGATACGCAGTATTTT. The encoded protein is CATSGIGQPDTQYF.

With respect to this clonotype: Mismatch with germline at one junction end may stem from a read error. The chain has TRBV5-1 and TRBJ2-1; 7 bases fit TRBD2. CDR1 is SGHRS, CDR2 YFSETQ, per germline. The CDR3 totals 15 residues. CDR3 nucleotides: TGCGCCAGCAGGGGACTATCGGGAGATTACAATGGGCAGTTCTTC. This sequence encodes CASRGLSGDYNGQFF.

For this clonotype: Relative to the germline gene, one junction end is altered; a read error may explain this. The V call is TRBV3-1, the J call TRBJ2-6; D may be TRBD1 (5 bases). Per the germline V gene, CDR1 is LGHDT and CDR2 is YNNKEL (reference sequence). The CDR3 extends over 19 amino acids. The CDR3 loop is CASSQGVLGGLSGANVRTF. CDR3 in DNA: TGTGCCAGCAGCCAAGGGGTTTTGGGTGGCCTCTCTGGGGCCAACGTCCGGACTTTC.

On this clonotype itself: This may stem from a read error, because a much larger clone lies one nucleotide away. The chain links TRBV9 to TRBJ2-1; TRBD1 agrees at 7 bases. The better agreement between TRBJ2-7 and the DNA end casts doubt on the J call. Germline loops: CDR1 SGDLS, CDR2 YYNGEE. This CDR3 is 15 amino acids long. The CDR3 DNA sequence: TGTGCCAGCAGCGTTGAACAGGGGTCCTACAATGAGCAGTACTTC. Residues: CASSVEQGSYNEQYF.

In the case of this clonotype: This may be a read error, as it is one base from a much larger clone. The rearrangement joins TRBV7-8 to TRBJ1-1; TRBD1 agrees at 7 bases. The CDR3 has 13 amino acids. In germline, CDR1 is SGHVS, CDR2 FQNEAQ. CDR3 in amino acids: CASSPDRDTEALF. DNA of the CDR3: TGTGCCAGCAGCCCCGACAGGGACACTGAAGCTCTCTTT.

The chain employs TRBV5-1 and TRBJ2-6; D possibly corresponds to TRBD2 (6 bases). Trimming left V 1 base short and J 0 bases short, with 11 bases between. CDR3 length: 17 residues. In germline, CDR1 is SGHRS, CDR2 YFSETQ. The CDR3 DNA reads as TGCGCCAGCAGCTTGCATCGGGGGAGCTCTGGGGCCAACGTCCTGACTTTC. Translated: CASSLHRGSSGANVLTF.

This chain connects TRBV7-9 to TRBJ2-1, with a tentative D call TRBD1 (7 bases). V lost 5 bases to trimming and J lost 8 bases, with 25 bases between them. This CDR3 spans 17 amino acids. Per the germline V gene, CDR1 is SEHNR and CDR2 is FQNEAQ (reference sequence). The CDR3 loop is CASSAPTGRGDADEQFF. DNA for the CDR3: TGTGCCAGCAGCGCACCCACAGGCAGGGGGGATGCGGATGAGCAGTTCTTC.

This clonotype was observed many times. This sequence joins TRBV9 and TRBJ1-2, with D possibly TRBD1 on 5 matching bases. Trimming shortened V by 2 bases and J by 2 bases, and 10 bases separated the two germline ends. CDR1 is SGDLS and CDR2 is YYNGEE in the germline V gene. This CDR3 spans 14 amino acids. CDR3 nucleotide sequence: TGTGCCAGCAGCGTTGGGGGTTTAAACTATGGCTACACCTTC. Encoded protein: CASSVGGLNYGYTF.